Listed here are 27 T cell receptor beta chains from one sample, sequenced in a study of T cells in Graves' hyperthyroidism and ophthalmopathy. RNA transcripts served as the template for amplifying TCR beta CDR3 regions. RT-PCR in the first round (using the HTBI primer set) targeted the TCR CDR3. TCRdb redid the calling of the multiplex PCR reads with MiXCR, one entry per CDR3 protein. The repertoire holds about 420,000 distinct CDR3 sequences, 15% to 19% seen once, with almost 8% in the top ten. The specimen was blood. Every receptor here comes from a woman aged 18-30 years with Graves' hyperthyroidism.

This clonotype was seen repeatedly, ten times or more. V is TRBV12-3 or TRBV12-4 and J is TRBJ2-5, with TRBD1 as a possible D gene (6 bases). This CDR3 comprises 11 residues. Deletions cut 5 bases from V and 7 bases from J, with 8 bases between. CDR3 in DNA: TGTGCCAGCAGTCTACAGGGGACCCAGTACTTC. This encodes CASSLQGTQYF.

The sample holds many counts of this clonotype. The chain combines TRBV9 with TRBJ2-5; D perhaps matches TRBD1 (7 bases). The germline V gene encodes CDR1 SGDLS and CDR2 YYNGEE. V was shortened by 3 bases and J by 5 bases, with 23 bases between the two germline ends. CDR3 length: 17 amino acids. The CDR3 reads CASSAWGGAEGAETQYF. The CDR3 DNA is TGTGCCAGCAGCGCATGGGGAGGCGCGGAGGGGGCGGAGACCCAGTACTTC.

This clonotype was recorded at least ten times. The chain joins TRBV5-1 to TRBJ1-1, with D unresolved. CDR3 length: 13 amino acids. V was trimmed by 6 bases and J by 1 base, leaving 10 bases between them. CDR1 is SGHRS and CDR2 is YFSETQ in the germline V gene. The CDR3 bases are TGCGCCAGCACCCGCGGCCCGAACACTGAAGCTTTCTTT. This codes for CASTRGPNTEAFF. The full variable domain, rest sourced from reference TRBV5-1 and TRBJ1-1, is KAGVTQTPRYLIKTRGQQVTLSCSPISGHRSVSWYQQTPGQGLQFLFEYFSETQRNKGNFPGRFSGRQFSNSRSEMNVSTLELGDSALYLCASTRGPNTEAFFGQGTRLTVV.

A few counts support this clonotype. An end of the junction differs from the germline gene, which may be a read error. This chain uses TRBV4-1 with TRBJ1-5; D perhaps matches TRBD1 (5 bases). The germline V gene has CDR1 MGHRA and CDR2 YSYEKL. The CDR3 contains 15 residues. In nucleotides, the CDR3 is TGTGCCAGCAGCCAAGAACAGGTTTTAAATCAGCCCCAGCATTTT. As protein: CASSQEQVLNQPQHF.

The J gene is TRBJ2-1, the V gene TRBV7-3, with D perhaps matching TRBD2 (5 bases). V lost 2 bases, J lost 3 bases, and 11 bases lay in between. Looked up from germline, CDR1 is SGHTA and CDR2 is FQGTGA. CDR3 length: 15 amino acids. The CDR3 DNA is TGTGCCAGCAGCTTAGGACGAGCGGTCTACAATGAGCAGTTCTTC. Translated: CASSLGRAVYNEQFF.

The CDR3 is CSARGAGGIQPQHF. The CDR3 DNA reads TGCAGTGCTAGAGGGGCAGGGGGTATTCAGCCCCAGCATTTT. The V and J genes are TRBV20-1 and TRBJ1-5; TRBD1 agrees at 7 bases. This CDR3 has 14 amino acids. Germline V CDR1 and CDR2: DFQATT, SNEGSKA (reference sequence). The V gene end was trimmed by 1 base and the J gene end by 6 bases; junction bases not matched to a gene: 6.

The CDR3 coding sequence is TGCAGCGGGGGACTACCCACAGATACGCAGTATTTT. It specifies CSGGLPTDTQYF. The chain links TRBV29-1 to TRBJ2-3, with 7 bases lining up with TRBD2. Germline assignment: CDR1 SQVTM and CDR2 ANQGSEA. The V and J ends lost 7 bases and 2 bases, in that order; junction bases with no gene match: 3. The CDR3 runs to 12 residues.

In its sample, this clonotype was seen a few times. This chain connects TRBV7-9 to TRBJ2-1; 9 bases match TRBD2. The CDR3 runs 17 residues. Germline trimming cut 1 base from V and 8 bases from J; bases unmatched to any gene: 12. Germline loops: CDR1 SEHNR, CDR2 FQNEAQ (reference sequence). DNA for the CDR3: TGTGCCAGCAGCTTAGGAGTTTGGCGGGGGGGCCACGATGAGCAGTTCTTC. Translating gives CASSLGVWRGGHDEQFF. Complete variable domain (other parts from reference TRBV7-9 and TRBJ2-1): DTGVSQNPRHKITKRGQNVTFRCDPISEHNRLYWYRQTLGQGPEFLTYFQNEAQLEKSRLLSDRFSAERPKGSFSTLEIQRTEQGDSAMYLCASSLGVWRGGHDEQFFGPGTRLTVL.

CDR3 bases: TGTGCCAGTAGGGGGACGGCCCAATGGGACACTGAAGCTTTCTTT. Residues: CASRGTAQWDTEAFF. The chain uses TRBV19 and TRBJ1-1; possible D gene TRBD1, 5 bases. CDR1 is LNHDA and CDR2 is SQIVND in the germline V gene (reference sequence). The CDR3 is 15 residues long. V was shortened by 6 bases and J by 3 bases, with 17 bases between the two germline ends. The full variable domain, with the rest looked up from reference TRBV19 and TRBJ1-1, is DGGITQSPKYLFRKEGQNVTLSCEQNLNHDAMYWYRQDPGQGLRLIYYSQIVNDFQKGDIAEGYSVSREKKESFPLTVTSAQKNPTAFYLCASRGTAQWDTEAFFGQGTRLTVV.

In its sample, this clonotype was seen many times. The gene calls are TRBV2 and TRBJ2-2, with unresolved D. Germline loops: CDR1 SNHLY, CDR2 FYNNEI. The CDR3 runs to 12 residues. Trimming removed 0 bases at V and 11 bases at J, with 7 bases between. The CDR3 sequence is CASSEALDELFF. CDR3 in DNA: TGTGCCAGCAGTGAAGCGCTGGATGAGCTGTTTTTT. The full variable domain, rest sourced from reference TRBV2 and TRBJ2-2, is EPEVTQTPSHQVTQMGQEVILRCVPISNHLYFYWYRQILGQKVEFLVSFYNNEISEKSEIFDDQFSVERPDGSNFTLKIRSTKLEDSAMYFCASSEALDELFFGEGSRLTVL.

The sample holds a few counts of this clonotype. The V gene is TRBV6-1, the J gene TRBJ2-6; no reliable D call. Per germline, CDR1 MNHNS and CDR2 SASEGT. The CDR3 covers 15 residues. Trimming left V 6 bases short and J 0 bases short, with 9 bases between. CDR3 nucleotides: TGTGCCAGCAGATCACAGTTCTCTGGGGCCAACGTCCTGACTTTC. Translating gives CASRSQFSGANVLTF.

This clonotype occurred many times. This rearrangement joins TRBV3-1 to TRBJ2-5, with 9 bases aligning to TRBD2. The CDR3 contains 15 residues. Per the germline V gene, CDR1 is LGHDT and CDR2 is YNNKEL (reference sequence). Trimming removed 4 bases from V and 5 bases from J; junction bases left unmatched: 8. The DNA for the CDR3 is TGTGCCAGCAGCCCGACCCGGACTAGCGCCGAGACCCAGTACTTC. It translates to CASSPTRTSAETQYF.

This clonotype has a count of ten or more. The V call is TRBV11-3, the J call TRBJ2-1; TRBD2 might be the D (6 bases). CDR3 length: 18 amino acids. The V end was cut by 2 bases, the J end by 0 bases, with 17 bases between. Germline V CDR1 and CDR2: SGHNT, YENEEA. The CDR3 DNA is TGTGCCAGCAGCTTAAATTCGGCGGGAAGAGGCTCCTACAATGAGCAGTTCTTC. Amino acids: CASSLNSAGRGSYNEQFF.

This clonotype was counted a single time. The rearrangement links TRBV10-3 to TRBJ1-2; 7 nucleotides align to TRBD1. The junction had 6 bases not matched to a gene; V was cut back by 0 bases and J by 8 bases. The V gene's germline CDR1 is ENHRY and CDR2 SYGVKD. CDR3 length: 14 amino acids. Here the CDR3 DNA reads TGTGCCATCAGTGAGTCCACAGGGGCGGGCGGCTACACCTTC. It codes for CAISESTGAGGYTF.

This clonotype occurred many times. This chain joins TRBV12-3 or TRBV12-4 and TRBJ2-1; TRBD1 might be the D (5 bases). The CDR3 runs to 14 residues. Trimming removed 4 bases at V and 2 bases at J, with 9 bases between. The CDR3 is CASSSRQTYNEQFF. As DNA, the CDR3 is TGTGCCAGCAGTTCGAGACAGACCTACAATGAGCAGTTCTTC.

This clonotype was seen ten or more times. This chain joins TRBV18 and TRBJ1-4; D remains unclear. Deletions cut 6 bases from V and 3 bases from J, with 11 bases between. Germline CDR1 KGHSH, CDR2 LQKENI. The CDR3 runs to 14 residues. Here the CDR3 DNA reads TGTGCCAGCTCCCTAGGGAGGCCTAATGAAAAACTGTTTTTT. Protein product: CASSLGRPNEKLFF.

This clonotype has a count of ten or more. This chain joins TRBV4-1 and TRBJ2-2, with 9 bases aligning to TRBD1. The CDR3 runs to 16 residues. Germline CDR1 MGHRA, CDR2 YSYEKL. With V trimmed by 0 bases and J by 5 bases, 4 bases remained unmatched. CDR3 residues: CASSQDRDRDTGELFF. DNA of the CDR3: TGCGCCAGCAGCCAAGACCGGGACAGGGATACCGGGGAGCTGTTTTTT.

Note on this clonotype: The junction departs from germline at one end; a sequencing error may be responsible. V gene TRBV6-9 combines with J gene TRBJ2-4; TRBD2 matches 9 bases. This CDR3 has 16 residues. Germline loops: CDR1 MNHGY, CDR2 SVAAGI. The CDR3 protein is CASSDSRLAGRCIQYF. The CDR3 DNA follows: TGTGCCAGCAGTGATTCGCGGCTAGCGGGGAGGTGCATTCAGTACTTC.

A few counts support this clonotype. The rearrangement links TRBV3-1 to TRBJ2-5; 7 positions match TRBD2. This CDR3 has 20 amino acids. V trimming: 4 bases; J trimming: 3 bases; junction bases outside the gene matches: 23. Germline V gene sequence: CDR1 LGHDT, CDR2 YNNKEL (reference sequence). Here the CDR3 DNA reads TGTGCCAGCAGCCTTTTGCCTTACCAGGAACGGGGGGTACTAAAAGAGACCCAGTACTTC. Translation gives CASSLLPYQERGVLKETQYF.

The sample holds many counts of this clonotype. The CDR3 coding sequence is TGCAGTGCACCGGGTCCCAATGAGCAGTTCTTC. Its translation: CSAPGPNEQFF. The V and J genes are TRBV20-1 and TRBJ2-1; D is unresolved. CDR1 is DFQATT and CDR2 is SNEGSKA in the germline V gene (reference sequence). The V and J ends lost 6 bases and 6 bases respectively, with 9 bases between them. CDR3 length: 11 residues.

This clonotype was recorded many times. The chain couples TRBV10-3 to TRBJ2-7; D could derive from TRBD1 or TRBD2 (5 bases each). The CDR3 runs 14 residues. Germline CDR1 and CDR2: ENHRY and SYGVKD. Trimming removed 10 bases from V and 2 bases from J, with 18 bases in between. In nucleotides, the CDR3 is TGTGCCAGGTTTTTGGGGCGAGGGACCTACGAGCAGTACTTC. Its translation is CARFLGRGTYEQYF.

This clonotype showed up many times. The rearrangement joins TRBV12-3 or TRBV12-4 to TRBJ1-6, with unresolved D. The CDR3 contains 13 residues. V was pared by 7 bases and J by 4 bases, with 8 bases between. The CDR3 sequence: CASTEGYNSPLHF. CDR3 DNA: TGTGCCAGCACCGAGGGATATAATTCACCCCTCCACTTT.

This chain uses TRBV18 with TRBJ1-5; possible D gene TRBD1, 6 bases. With 2 bases removed from V and 5 bases from J, the gap between germline ends came to 13 bases. This CDR3 has 15 residues. Germline-derived CDR1 and CDR2 are KGHSH and LQKENI. CDR3 protein: CASSPWSGVDQPQHF. The CDR3 DNA sequence: TGTGCCAGCTCACCATGGTCAGGGGTGGATCAGCCCCAGCATTTT.

This clonotype was found many times. The chain links TRBV24-1 to TRBJ2-2, with a tentative D call TRBD1 (6 bases). V lost 4 bases and J 6 bases, leaving 8 bases between the germline ends. CDR3 length: 13 residues. The V gene's germline CDR1 is KGHDR and CDR2 SFDVKD. The CDR3 loop is CATSDYRAGELFF. CDR3 DNA: TGTGCCACCAGTGACTACAGGGCCGGGGAGCTGTTTTTT.

Many counts were recorded for this clonotype. CDR3: CSVLGVGGTTDTQYF. The CDR3 DNA reads as TGCAGTGTCCTCGGAGTTGGAGGGACCACAGATACGCAGTATTTT. This chain connects TRBV20-1 to TRBJ2-3, with D perhaps matching TRBD2 (6 bases). The V end was cut by 7 bases, the J end by 2 bases, with 19 bases between. This CDR3 contains 15 residues. CDR1 DFQATT and CDR2 SNEGSKA come from the germline V gene (reference sequence).

In its sample, this clonotype was seen many times. The V and J genes are TRBV7-2 and TRBJ1-5, with D unresolved. The germline V and J ends were trimmed by 1 base and 9 bases, with 7 bases remaining between them. In germline, CDR1 is SGHTA, CDR2 FQGNSA. This CDR3 is built from 12 residues. The CDR3 DNA sequence: TGTGCCAGCAGCTTAGACGGCCCGCCCCAGCATTTT. Its protein product is CASSLDGPPQHF.

This clonotype was observed many times. V and J are TRBV30 and TRBJ1-1; D remains ambiguous. Germline V CDR1 and CDR2: GTSNPN, SVGIG (reference sequence). The CDR3 covers 12 residues. Trimming left V 0 bases short and J 6 bases short, with 8 bases between. As DNA, the CDR3 is TGTGCCTGGAGTGTCGGTGTTTCTGAAGCTTTCTTT. Translating it yields CAWSVGVSEAFF.